These 9 T cell receptor beta chains share one sample of origin, sequenced in a study of cytomegalovirus exposure and HLA in healthy donors. The PCR used 60 Vbeta and 13 Jbeta primers. Profiling relied on immunoSEQ multiplex PCR, and the TCRdb table lists in-frame clones only, not all of them. The sample carries roughly 200,000 clones, about 80% recorded once. Sequenced: PBMCs. The receptors were gathered from a woman aged 30 to 39 in good health and CMV-seropositive.

CDR3 protein: CASSPVGGADYNSPLHF. DNA for the CDR3: TGCGCCAGCAGCCCGGTTGGGGGGGCTGACTATAATTCACCCCTCCACTTT. The J gene is TRBJ1-6, the V gene TRBV4-3, with D perhaps matching TRBD1 (6 bases). Deletions cut 4 bases from V and 3 bases from J, with 16 bases between. The length of the CDR3 is 17 residues. Germline V gene lookup returns CDR1 LGHNA and CDR2 YSLEER.

The chain uses TRBV18 and TRBJ1-4; D might be TRBD1 (5 bases). CDR3 length equals 16 residues. The germline V gene has CDR1 KGHSH and CDR2 LQKENI. V was cut by 6 bases and J by 0 bases, with 14 bases left in between. The CDR3 is CASSQQDYATNEKLFF. The CDR3 coding sequence is TGTGCCAGCTCTCAACAGGACTATGCAACTAATGAAAAACTGTTTTTT.

V gene TRBV11-2 combines with J gene TRBJ1-6; a possible D gene is TRBD1 (5 bases). This CDR3 contains 17 residues. Per the germline V gene, CDR1 is SGHAT and CDR2 is FQNNGV. V was shortened by 0 bases and J by 3 bases, with 12 bases between the two germline ends. The CDR3 spells CASSLEAVTGYNSPLHF. The CDR3 region has the DNA TGTGCCAGCAGCTTAGAGGCGGTTACAGGCTATAATTCACCCCTCCACTTT.

V and J are TRBV4-3 and TRBJ1-1; no clear D. The CDR3 covers 17 residues. Trimming left V 0 bases short and J 7 bases short, with 21 bases between. Germline V gene lookup returns CDR1 LGHNA and CDR2 YSLEER. The CDR3 reads CASSQDEFVGRENEAFF. The CDR3 DNA is TGCGCCAGCAGCCAAGATGAATTCGTGGGCAGAGAGAATGAAGCTTTCTTT.

This clone was found a few times. The V gene is TRBV7-8, the J gene TRBJ1-4; 9 nucleotides match TRBD1. Germline CDR1 reads SGHVS; CDR2 reads FQNEAQ. Trimming removed 4 bases from V and 4 bases from J; junction bases left unmatched: 4. There are 15 residues in the CDR3. CDR3 nucleotide sequence: TGTGCCAGCAGCTCGCCGGGACAGGGTAATGAAAAACTGTTTTTT. This sequence encodes CASSSPGQGNEKLFF.

The rearrangement uses TRBV30 and TRBJ2-5, with a tentative D call TRBD1 (5 bases). The DNA end is a closer match to TRBJ2-7, so the J assignment may be wrong. Per germline, CDR1 GTSNPN and CDR2 SVGIG (reference sequence). This CDR3 has 16 amino acids. The CDR3 nucleotides read TGTGCCTGGAGTGTACAGTTGGGCAGGGTCGGCTACGAGCAGTACTTC. Protein: CAWSVQLGRVGYEQYF.

CDR3 in amino acids: CASSVAGGAYGYTF. In DNA, the CDR3 is TGTGCCAGCAGCGTAGCTGGCGGAGCCTATGGCTACACCTTC. J is TRBJ1-2 and V is TRBV9; the D is unclear. The CDR3 loop spans 14 amino acids. Germline CDR1 SGDLS, CDR2 YYNGEE. Trimming stripped 0 bases from V and 4 bases from J, with 10 bases between.

This chain links TRBV4-3 with TRBJ2-7; 10 bases are a match to TRBD1. Germline lookup yields CDR1 LGHNA and CDR2 YSLEER. This CDR3 has 14 residues. The V gene end was trimmed by 4 bases and the J gene end by 3 bases; junction bases not matched to a gene: 3. The CDR3 loop reads CASSPGTGDYEQYF. In DNA form, the CDR3 reads TGCGCCAGCAGCCCCGGGACAGGGGACTACGAGCAGTACTTC.

The chain recombines TRBV5-1 with TRBJ2-5; 7 bases are shared with TRBD2. This CDR3 spans 11 amino acids. J was trimmed by 9 bases and V by 4 bases; bases with no gene match: 3. Germline loops: CDR1 SGHRS, CDR2 YFSETQ. CDR3 sequence reads: CASSGGVAQYF. DNA for the CDR3: TGCGCCAGCAGCGGGGGGGTGGCCCAGTACTTC.